The 2 T cell receptor beta chains listed next were all sequenced from one sample in a study of cytotoxic CD8 clonotypes in ibrutinib-treated CLL (dated by TCRdb to about 2021). The library was generated by the immunoSEQ multiplex PCR assay. In TCRdb, the immuneACCESS table is reduced to in-frame sequences with V and J assigned. These tables do not hold every clone; where another copy was compared, an unresolved V gene accounts for under half, and the others remain unexplained. Recorded for this sample are 300,000 or so clones; over 60% of them occurred a single time. The top ten clones comprise roughly 6.7% of the sample. The sample here was PBMCs, taken after 36 months of ibrutinib treatment. The receptors stem from a human donor with chronic lymphocytic leukemia.

The chain recombines TRBV7-2 with TRBJ2-2; 9 bases agree with TRBD1. The germline CDR1 and CDR2 sequences are SGHTA and FQGNSA. The J segment lost 0 bases and the V segment lost 5 bases, leaving 13 bases of the junction unmatched. The CDR3 covers 19 residues. CDR3 bases: TGTGCCAGCAGCGCCAGGGGACAGGGTTTGGAAGCGAACACCGGGGAGCTGTTTTTT. Translating it yields CASSARGQGLEANTGELFF.

This chain uses TRBV13 with TRBJ1-2, with 8 bases matching TRBD1. Trimming removed 3 bases from V and 7 bases from J; junction bases left unmatched: 4. Germline CDR1 PRHDT, CDR2 FYEKMQ (reference sequence). This CDR3 comprises 13 residues. Here the CDR3 reads CASSFDRGTGYTF. CDR3 DNA: TGTGCCAGCAGCTTTGACAGGGGAACTGGCTACACCTTC.